The subject of this entry is one T cell receptor beta chain. V shed 0 bases and J shed 11 bases, with 13 bases lying between them. The CDR3 covers 13 residues. CDR1 is LGHDT and CDR2 is YNNKEL in the germline V gene (reference sequence). The data belong to a study of blood T cell repertoires in COVID-19. The assay was immunoSEQ multiplex PCR, and TCRdb's table has in-frame clones only and misses some. The sample has roughly 200,000 clones; approximately 80% are singletons. The sequence came from a man in his forties who had recovered from COVID-19. The sample taken for sequencing was PBMCs or T cells enriched from blood (not recorded which). V is TRBV3-1 (or the pseudogene TRBV3-2) and J is TRBJ2-5; tentatively, D is TRBD1 (5 bases). The DNA for the CDR3 is TGTGCCAGCAGCCAAGACCTACAGGCGCCTCAGTACTTC. This translates into CASSQDLQAPQYF.